What follows is one TCR beta chain and its context. V dropped 7 bases and J dropped 3 bases, with 24 bases sitting between them. Per germline, CDR1 KGHDR and CDR2 SFDVKD. This CDR3 has 18 residues. This entry is derived from a study of blood T cell repertoires in COVID-19. Study details: PBMCs, B-cell-depleted T cells, or T cells provided the cDNA or gDNA that made up the material.

Data came from immunoSEQ multiplex PCR; TCRdb stores just in-frame clones and leaves some out. The sample lists 250,000 to 300,000 clones, approximately 89% occurring once. Seattle enrolled patients during active infection and tracked them longitudinally. The sequenced material came from peripheral blood. The V and J genes are TRBV24-1 and TRBJ2-1; possibly TRBD2 for D (6 bases). This clonotype was sampled from a woman aged 30 to 39 with COVID-19, enrolled during active disease. The CDR3 region has the DNA TGTGCCACCAGCACCGGGACTCCGATCCTCGAAGTCTACAATGAGCAGTTCTTC. Amino acids: CATSTGTPILEVYNEQFF.